This T cell receptor (beta chain) was documented in a study of PD-1 blockade in mismatch repair-deficient tumors. V lost 4 bases, J lost 0 bases, and 11 bases lay in between. The length of the CDR3 is 14 residues. CDR1 and CDR2 from the germline V gene are SGHNT and YYREEE (reference sequence). Broader study findings: After pembrolizumab, tumor-resident clones rose rapidly, then generally contracted before radiologic responses.

The sample holds a few counts of this clone. The antigen is unknown. Generated by immunoSEQ multiplex PCR, the TCRdb table keeps only in-frame clones and is missing some. The data contain about 25,000 clones, roughly 83% of them singletons. The chain employs TRBV5-4 and TRBJ2-7; maybe TRBD1 (5 bases). The TCR was taken from an adult with mismatch repair-deficient cancer. Sequenced material: PBMCs, taken before pembrolizumab treatment. CDR3 sequence (DNA): TGTGCCAGCAGCCCCGACAGCAACTCCTACGAGCAGTACTTC. Its protein is CASSPDSNSYEQYF.